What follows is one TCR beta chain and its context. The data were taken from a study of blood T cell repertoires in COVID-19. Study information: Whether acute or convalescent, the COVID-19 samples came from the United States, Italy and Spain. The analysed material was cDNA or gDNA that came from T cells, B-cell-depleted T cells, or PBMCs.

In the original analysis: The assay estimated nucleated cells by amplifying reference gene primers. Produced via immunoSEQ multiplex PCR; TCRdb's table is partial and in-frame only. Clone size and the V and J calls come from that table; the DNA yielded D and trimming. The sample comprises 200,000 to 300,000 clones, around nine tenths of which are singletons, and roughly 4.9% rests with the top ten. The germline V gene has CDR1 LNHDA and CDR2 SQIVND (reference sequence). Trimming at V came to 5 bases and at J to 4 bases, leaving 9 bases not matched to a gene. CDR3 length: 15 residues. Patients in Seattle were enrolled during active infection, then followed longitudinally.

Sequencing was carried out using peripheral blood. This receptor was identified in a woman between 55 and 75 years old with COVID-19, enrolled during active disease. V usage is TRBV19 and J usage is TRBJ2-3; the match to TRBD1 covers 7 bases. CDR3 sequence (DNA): TGTGCCAGTAGTCCAGAGACAGGGATCGCAGATACGCAGTATTTT. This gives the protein CASSPETGIADTQYF. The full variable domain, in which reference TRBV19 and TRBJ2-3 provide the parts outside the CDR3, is DGGITQSPKYLFRKEGQNVTLSCEQNLNHDAMYWYRQDPGQGLRLIYYSQIVNDFQKGDIAEGYSVSREKKESFPLTVTSAQKNPTAFYLCASSPETGIADTQYFGPGTRLTVL.